The rows below give T cell receptor beta chains drawn from one sample of a study of radiation and T cells in renal cell carcinoma. The repertoire was sequenced with immunoSEQ multiplex PCR; TCRdb's copy has only in-frame clones and lacks some. The data hold about 130,000 clones, with roughly four fifths observed a single time. Sequencing used blood, obtained from a patient whose treatment included radiotherapy and nephrectomy. The receptors were sampled from a man aged 45-60 years with renal cell carcinoma. Each CDR3 is given with its conserved first and last residue. Fields, in order: clone size, D gene, J gene, V gene, CDR3 DNA, CDR3 protein. A D gene is named only where the DNA matches it firmly. Expanded clones get a size class; other rows say once, few or many, or leave the size out.

>once|TRBD1|TRBJ1-1|TRBV6-1
TGTGCCACCCCGGGACAGGAGAACACTGAAGCTTTCTTT
CATPGQENTEAFF
>-|-|TRBJ1-5|TRBV30
TGTGCCTGGACCTCTCAGGGGAGGCCCCAGCATTTT
CAWTSQGRPQHF
>few|-|TRBJ2-1|TRBV27
TGTGCCAGCACCTCGTTCGCAAATGAGCAGTTCTTC
CASTSFANEQFF
>-|TRBD1|TRBJ1-4|TRBV11-2
TGTGCCAGCAGCAGGGGACAGTTCAATGAAAAACTGTTTTTT
CASSRGQFNEKLFF
>-|TRBD2|TRBJ2-7|TRBV6-1
TGTGCCAGCAGTGAACGGAGCGGGAGCTCGGACGAGCAGTACTTC
CASSERSGSSDEQYF
>-|-|TRBJ2-5|TRBV2
TGTGCCAGCCATCAGAGCGATTTTCGAGGGGAGACCCAGTACTTC
CASHQSDFRGETQYF
>-|-|TRBJ2-2|TRBV2
TGTGCCAGCAGTGTCCGTCGGGACACCGGGGAGCTGTTTTTT
CASSVRRDTGELFF
>-|-|TRBJ1-5|TRBV4-3
TGCGCCAGCAGCCAAGGACACCTTAGCAATCAGCCCCAGCATTTT
CASSQGHLSNQPQHF
>-|-|TRBJ2-7|TRBV5-1
TGCGCCAGCAGCTTCGGGGAGGCCCGAGGTGGAGGGCAGTACTTC
CASSFGEARGGGQYF
>-|-|TRBJ1-5|TRBV10-3
TGTGCCATCAGTGCAGACAGACGCAATCAGCCCCAGCATTTT
CAISADRRNQPQHF
>-|-|TRBJ1-5|TRBV28
TGTGCCAGCAGTTTGCCGGGGAATCAGCCCCAGCATTTT
CASSLPGNQPQHF
>-|-|TRBJ2-7|TRBV6-1
TGTGCCAGCAGTGAAGCGAGACTACCCGGCTACGAGCAGTACTTC
CASSEARLPGYEQYF
>-|TRBD1|TRBJ2-7|TRBV4-1
TGCGCCAGCAGCCGCCGGGACAGGGACCCACGCTGGGAGCAGTACTTC
CASSRRDRDPRWEQYF
>-|-|TRBJ2-6|TRBV12-1
TGTGCCAGCAGCTCAGGGGGCCTCTCTGGGGCCAACGTCCTGACTTTC
CASSSGGLSGANVLTF
>once|-|TRBJ2-6|TRBV4-3
TGCGCCAGCAGCCAGCAGAGCTCTGGGGCCAACGTCCTGACTTTC
CASSQQSSGANVLTF
>-|-|TRBJ2-1|TRBV30
TGTGCCTGGAGCCGGAACGGGGGTGGGCAGTTCTTC
CAWSRNGGGQFF
>-|-|TRBJ2-1|TRBV27
TGTGCCAGCAGCAGGGGTCCGAGGTACAATGAGCAGTTCTTC
CASSRGPRYNEQFF
>-|-|TRBJ2-1|TRBV4-1
TGCGCCAGCAGCCAAGATAGTTCAAACTACTACAATGAGCAGTTCTTC
CASSQDSSNYYNEQFF
>-|TRBD1|TRBJ2-5|TRBV5-1
TGCGCCAGCAGCTACGGACAGGGAGAGACCCAGTACTTC
CASSYGQGETQYF
>-|-|TRBJ2-7|TRBV10-3
TGTGCCACCGTGGGGCGGGTCTCCTACGAGCAGTACTTC
CATVGRVSYEQYF
>-|TRBD2|TRBJ2-2|TRBV18
TGTGCCAGCTCACCTGGACTAGCGGGGAACACCGGGGAGCTGTTTTTT
CASSPGLAGNTGELFF
>-|-|TRBJ2-3|TRBV5-1
TGCGCCAGCAGCTTGGGCCAAGATACGCAGTATTTT
CASSLGQDTQYF
>few|TRBD2|TRBJ2-7|TRBV7-9
TGTGCCAGCAGTTGGACTAGCGGGAGAAATAGACCCGAGCAGTACTTC
CASSWTSGRNRPEQYF
>-|-|TRBJ1-3|TRBV6-5
TGTGCCAGCAGTTTAAACAGGGTTCGCGGAAACACCATATATTTT
CASSLNRVRGNTIYF
>-|-|TRBJ1-1|TRBV18
TGTGCCAGCTCACCACCGGAAGGTACCCCGGGGTTT
CASSPPEGTPGF
>-|TRBD1|TRBJ2-1|TRBV2
TGTGCCAGCAGCCCTGGGACAGCCCACAATGAGCAGTTCTTC
CASSPGTAHNEQFF
>-|-|TRBJ1-3|TRBV13
TGTGCCAGCAGCCCCGGGGGGCCCTCTGGAAACACCATATATTTT
CASSPGGPSGNTIYF
>-|TRBD1|TRBJ1-1|TRBV27
TGTGCCAGTCAGGGGGCTAGCACTGAAGCTTTCTTT
CASQGASTEAFF
>once|TRBD2|TRBJ2-7|TRBV5-4
TGTGCCAGCAGCGGACTAGCGGGAACCGAGCAGTACTTC
CASSGLAGTEQYF
>-|-|TRBJ1-2|TRBV6-5
TGTGCCAGCAGTTACTCGATTGAGGGAGGCTATGGCTACACCTTC
CASSYSIEGGYGYTF
>-|-|TRBJ1-2|TRBV7-2
TGTGCCAGCAGCTTAGGTGGCGTTTCCGGGACGGGTGGCTACACCTTC
CASSLGGVSGTGGYTF
>-|TRBD1|TRBJ2-5|TRBV5-1
TGCGCCAGCACCCTGATGACAGGGCAAGAGACCCAGTACTTC
CASTLMTGQETQYF
>-|-|TRBJ2-3|TRBV4-1
TGCGCCAGCAGCCAAGACCCTGGGGATACGCAGTATTTT
CASSQDPGDTQYF
>-|TRBD1|TRBJ2-5|TRBV6-5
TGTGCCAGCGGGACAGCTAAAACACAAGAGACCCAGTACTTC
CASGTAKTQETQYF
>-|-|TRBJ2-7|TRBV6-1
TGTGCCAGCGGACAGCGCTCCTACGAGCAGTACTTC
CASGQRSYEQYF
>-|TRBD2|TRBJ2-3|TRBV7-2
TGTGCCAGCACCCAGGGGGCTAGCGGGGGGGCGGCAGATACGCAGTATTTT
CASTQGASGGAADTQYF
>-|-|TRBJ1-2|TRBV4-1
TGCGCCAGCAGCCAAGGTCCACAAAAAGTGGTCTATGGCTACACCTTC
CASSQGPQKVVYGYTF
>few|TRBD1|TRBJ2-7|TRBV6-5
TGTGCCAGCAGTTACTCGGGACAGGGGGCCTACGAGCAGTACTTC
CASSYSGQGAYEQYF
>-|TRBD1|TRBJ1-6|TRBV7-2
TGTGCCAGCAGCTCCACCGGGACAGGTGCTGGGTCACCCCTCCACTTT
CASSSTGTGAGSPLHF
>-|TRBD2|TRBJ2-1|TRBV5-1
TGCGCCAGCAGCTTCTTCGGACTAGCGGGATCCTACAATGAGCAGTTCTTC
CASSFFGLAGSYNEQFF
>few|-|TRBJ1-1|TRBV19
TGTGCCAGTAGTATTGAGTCAGGGGAAACTGAAGCTTTCTTT
CASSIESGETEAFF
>-|-|TRBJ1-5|TRBV7-2
TGTGCCAGCAGCTCACAACAGGATCAGCCCCAGCATTTT
CASSSQQDQPQHF